This TCR beta chain was obtained from a study of identical twins. TCRdb processed the 5' RACE reads anew with MiXCR; each CDR3 protein has one entry. The sample shows approximately 630,000 distinct CDR3 sequences, under 8.5% of them seen only once. This clonotype occurred a few times. The CDR3 sequence is 16 residues long. Germline CDR1 and CDR2: SQVTM and ANQGSEA. Trimming removed 3 bases at V and 2 bases at J, with 19 bases between. These data were likewise used in another study, on yellow fever vaccine responses in identical twins.

Source material: PBMCs. The receptor's source is a woman aged 18 to 35 in good health. This chain links TRBV29-1 with TRBJ1-2, with D possibly matching TRBD1 (5 bases). This CDR3 is CSVDVLGGTSNYGYTF. The CDR3 DNA reads TGCAGCGTTGACGTTCTGGGTGGGACCTCAAACTATGGCTACACCTTC.